The clone carrying this T cell receptor (beta chain) was detected only once. Its antigen remains unknown. Documented treatment: oral pan-JAK inhibitor, 5-10 mg twice daily. The entry originates in a study of CD8+ T cells in alopecia areata. cDNA serving as the sequencing template came from extracted, reverse transcribed RNA. Assay used: immunoSEQ multiplex PCR; TCRdb lists only in-frame clones, some missing. Of about 110,000 clones detected, approximately 51% appear once; the ten largest clones hold under 3.5%. Germline V lookup: CDR1 SGHRS, CDR2 YFSETQ. The CDR3 runs to 14 residues. V lost 0 bases and J lost 4, with 10 bases in between. Findings of the study overall: Many expanded lesional clones persisted in scalp and blood during tofacitinib. Sequenced scalp T cells also include alphabeta T cells resident in normal skin. Greater clonality was observed in lesional scalp samples, especially alopecia totalis/universalis, versus normal scalp. Patients displayed less clarity in TCR sharing than mice, a finding possibly related to HLA.

Material: CD4+ T cells sorted from blood, obtained at week 24, from a patient treated with tofacitinib. The receptor was isolated from a human donor with alopecia areata. V is TRBV5-1 and J is TRBJ1-2; D not certain. The CDR3 DNA sequence: TGCGCCAGCAGCTTGGTAGGCCCAGCCTATGGCTACACCTTC. Amino acid sequence: CASSLVGPAYGYTF.